The clone carrying this T cell receptor (beta chain) appeared many times. The data are from a study of early T cells in non-severe SARS-CoV-2 infection. CDR3 length: 14 residues. V trimming: 2 bases; J trimming: 4 bases; junction bases outside the gene matches: 4. Germline CDR1 is MDHEN and CDR2 is SYDVKM. TCRdb reanalysed the 5' RACE reads using MiXCR and keeps one entry per CDR3 protein. This table holds roughly 76,000 distinct CDR3 sequences, about 12% found once. V gene TRBV28 combines with J gene TRBJ2-7; TRBD2 matches at 8 bases. The sequence was obtained from an adult who was a healthcare worker with PCR-confirmed SARS-CoV-2 infection or an uninfected control (not recorded which). Sequences were obtained from whole blood. The CDR3, as DNA: TGTGCCAGCAGTTTAGGGACTAGGCGTTACGAGCAGTACTTC. This translates into CASSLGTRRYEQYF.